This entry describes one T cell receptor (beta chain). The antigen remains unidentified. The sample belongs to a study of CD8 T cells in ankylosing spondylitis. The V segment lost 0 bases and the J segment 6 bases; nucleotides outside the gene matches: 2. Germline CDR1 MGHRA, CDR2 YSYEKL. This CDR3 spans 14 amino acids. Findings and limits, study-wide: A number of the motif variants had already been described in reactive arthritis synovial fluid and blood. Within peripheral blood, clones linked to disease were CD8+ and relatively rare.

Construction of TCR beta libraries was performed using quantitative 5'-RACE with molecular barcodes. TCRdb re-called the 5' RACE reads with MiXCR, one entry per CDR3 protein. This sample yields roughly 230,000 distinct CDR3 sequences, of which about a sixth are seen a single time; 25% to 40% belongs to the top ten. Sequenced sample: blood, either unsorted or a sorted T cell fraction (not recorded which). The TCR comes from a male donor with ankylosing spondylitis or in good health (not recorded which). This chain uses TRBV4-1 with TRBJ2-1; 7 bases are a match to TRBD2. CDR3 in DNA: TGCGCCAGCAGCCAAGATCGACTAGCCAATGAGCAGTTCTTC. Protein sequence: CASSQDRLANEQFF.